The 24 T cell receptor beta chains given below trace back to one sample, sequenced in a study of CD8 T cells in Susac syndrome. An input of about 0.45 to 1 ug of RNA was subjected to reverse transcription using random hexamers. Each CDR3 protein gets one entry after TCRdb re-called the immunoSEQ multiplex PCR reads with MiXCR. The repertoire consists of about 200,000 distinct CDR3 sequences, with more than 85% occurring once and the leading ten covering 0.082%. Sequenced material: CD4+ T cells from PBMCs. These receptors originate from a human donor with multiple sclerosis.

V is TRBV20-1 and J is TRBJ2-1, with no clear D. This CDR3 has 14 amino acids. The germline CDR1 and CDR2 sequences are DFQATT and SNEGSKA (reference sequence). Trimming shortened V by 5 bases and J by 4 bases, and 15 bases separated the two germline ends. The CDR3 loop is CSAPPAQRYNEQFF. CDR3 sequence (DNA): TGCAGTGCTCCCCCGGCACAGCGATACAATGAGCAGTTCTTC.

J is TRBJ2-3 and V is TRBV24-1; the D gene could be TRBD1 or TRBD2 (6 bases each). Deletions cut 3 bases from V and 3 bases from J, with 9 bases between. The CDR3 consists of 14 residues. Germline V gene data show CDR1 as KGHDR and CDR2 as SFDVKD. Here the CDR3 reads CATSDTGRTDTQYF. CDR3 bases: TGTGCCACCAGTGATACAGGGAGGACAGATACGCAGTATTTT.

The chain joins TRBV6-1 to TRBJ2-5, with TRBD1 identical over 11 bases. The CDR3 has 16 amino acids. V gave up 8 bases and J gave up 5 bases; unmatched junction bases: 13. Germline loops: CDR1 MNHNS, CDR2 SASEGT. DNA of the CDR3: TGTGCCAGCTCCCAGTGGGGGACAGGGGGTGGCGAGACCCAGTACTTC. Residues: CASSQWGTGGGETQYF.

The V call is TRBV7-9, the J call TRBJ1-1; D unclear. The CDR3 length is 12 residues. V was pared by 3 bases and J by 7 bases, with 9 bases between. CDR1 is SEHNR and CDR2 is FQNEAQ in the germline V gene (reference sequence). CDR3 amino acids: CASSFLDGEAFF. The CDR3 DNA sequence: TGTGCCAGCAGCTTTCTGGACGGTGAAGCTTTCTTT.

This sequence joins TRBV3-1 and TRBJ2-2; 7 bases match TRBD1. This CDR3 spans 15 amino acids. Unmatched junction bases numbered 3, after V lost 1 base and J lost 4 bases. CDR1 and CDR2 (germline): LGHDT, YNNKEL (reference sequence). CDR3 sequence reads: CASSQVNRGTGELFF. The DNA of the CDR3 is TGTGCCAGCAGCCAAGTAAACAGGGGCACCGGGGAGCTGTTTTTT.

The rearrangement links TRBV2 to TRBJ1-1; D is perhaps TRBD1 (5 bases). Looked up from germline, CDR1 is SNHLY and CDR2 is FYNNEI. V shed 3 bases and J shed 4 bases, with 6 bases lying between them. The length of the CDR3 is 12 residues. CDR3 residues: CASSEGRTEAFF. DNA for the CDR3: TGTGCCAGCAGTGAGGGGCGCACTGAAGCTTTCTTT.

The chain carries TRBV9 and TRBJ1-1, with a possible D match to TRBD1 (5 bases). Germline CDR1 and CDR2: SGDLS and YYNGEE. Trimming removed 1 base from V and 5 bases from J, with 12 bases in between. The CDR3 runs 14 residues. In DNA form, the CDR3 reads TGTGCCAGCAGCGTACAGGCGGGGGAAACTGAAGCTTTCTTT. It is translated as CASSVQAGETEAFF.

The gene calls are TRBV27 and TRBJ1-6, with unresolved D. This CDR3 contains 11 residues. V gave up 6 bases and J gave up 7 bases, with 4 bases separating them. In germline, CDR1 is MNHEY, CDR2 SMNVEV (reference sequence). This CDR3 is CASRGNSPLHF. The CDR3 DNA is TGTGCCAGCAGGGGCAATTCACCCCTCCACTTT.

V gene TRBV3-1 combines with J gene TRBJ1-6, with 7 positions matching TRBD1. This CDR3 has 16 residues. Germline V lookup: CDR1 LGHDT, CDR2 YNNKEL (reference sequence). V shed 0 bases and J 5 bases; nucleotides not matched to a gene: 4. DNA of the CDR3: TGTGCCAGCAGCCAAGATTACAGGGGTAATAATTCACCCCTCCACTTT. Translation: CASSQDYRGNNSPLHF.

The gene calls are TRBV29-1 and TRBJ1-5, with D possibly TRBD1 on 6 matching bases. Germline values: CDR1 SQVTM, CDR2 ANQGSEA. Deletions cut 4 bases from V and 6 bases from J, with 16 bases between. CDR3 size: 14 residues. The CDR3 loop is CSVVTGSEGQPQHF. Here the CDR3 DNA reads TGCAGCGTTGTTACAGGGAGTGAGGGTCAGCCCCAGCATTTT.

The V and J genes are TRBV14 and TRBJ1-1; D is undetermined. CDR1 is SGHDN, CDR2 FVKESK, per germline. This CDR3 contains 18 residues. V was clipped by 3 bases and J by 0 bases, with 20 bases between them. The CDR3: CASSHRRSVQLMNTEAFF. CDR3 nucleotide sequence: TGTGCCAGCAGCCATAGGAGGTCGGTCCAATTAATGAACACTGAAGCTTTCTTT.

This chain uses TRBV30 with TRBJ1-2; unclear D gene. V dropped 1 base and J dropped 4 bases, with 7 bases sitting between them. Germline V gene data show CDR1 as GTSNPN and CDR2 as SVGIG (reference sequence). The CDR3 is made up of 12 amino acids. The CDR3 spells CAWSGVSYGYTF. CDR3 nucleotide sequence: TGTGCCTGGAGTGGGGTCAGCTATGGCTACACCTTC.

The chain recombines TRBV7-2 with TRBJ2-5; D ambiguous. V lost 5 bases and J lost 5, with 15 bases in between. The CDR3 runs to 14 residues. Germline-derived CDR1 and CDR2 are SGHTA and FQGNSA. The CDR3 loop reads CASSPSVGWETQYF. The CDR3 DNA sequence: TGTGCCAGCAGCCCCTCCGTGGGGTGGGAGACCCAGTACTTC.

The chain links TRBV30 to TRBJ1-1, with D unresolved. Trimming cost V 1 base and J 8 bases, with 14 bases left between them. From germline, CDR1 is GTSNPN and CDR2 SVGIG (reference sequence). This CDR3 has 13 amino acids. As DNA, the CDR3 is TGTGCCTGGAGTGACTTTTATCTACCAGAAGCTTTCTTT. As protein: CAWSDFYLPEAFF.

The chain employs TRBV30 and TRBJ1-2; 10 bases align to TRBD1. V lost 1 base to trimming and J lost 4 bases; unmatched junction nucleotides: 3. This CDR3 region has 14 residues. Germline CDR1 GTSNPN, CDR2 SVGIG (reference sequence). The CDR3: CAWSGDRGPYGYTF. CDR3 sequence (DNA): TGTGCCTGGAGTGGGGACAGGGGCCCCTATGGCTACACCTTC.

This clonotype was recorded only once. This rearrangement joins TRBV6-5 to TRBJ2-5, with a possible D match to TRBD2 (7 bases). Trimming shortened V by 8 bases and J by 0 bases, and 13 bases separated the two germline ends. The CDR3 extends over 14 amino acids. The germline V gene encodes CDR1 MNHEY and CDR2 SVGAGI. This CDR3 reads CASVAGANQETQYF. The CDR3 bases are TGTGCCAGCGTGGCGGGGGCTAACCAAGAGACCCAGTACTTC.

V is TRBV7-4 and J is TRBJ2-5; TRBD2 aligns across 8 bases. The CDR3 is 14 residues long. The germline gives CDR1 SGHVT, CDR2 SQSDAQ. V shed 4 bases and J 1 base; nucleotides not matched to a gene: 2. CDR3 loop: CASSSGLAQETQYF. The CDR3 nucleotides are TGTGCCAGCAGCTCCGGACTAGCCCAAGAGACCCAGTACTTC.

The chain combines TRBV12-3 or TRBV12-4 with TRBJ1-2, with D uncertain. V shed 5 bases and J shed 7 bases, with 17 bases lying between them. The CDR3 consists of 14 residues. As DNA, the CDR3 is TGTGCCAGCAGTCCGTCGGTCCAGGCCGGTGGCTACACCTTC. It yields the protein CASSPSVQAGGYTF.

The gene calls are TRBV12-3 or TRBV12-4 and TRBJ1-2; a weak D match, TRBD1 (5 bases). Deletions cut 5 bases from V and 3 bases from J, with 10 bases between. The CDR3 has 13 amino acids. CDR3 region: CASSQTADYGYTF. Written as DNA, the CDR3 is TGTGCCAGCAGTCAGACAGCCGACTATGGCTACACCTTC.

The rearrangement joins TRBV2 to TRBJ1-1; 10 bases fit TRBD1. V was pared by 1 base and J by 6 bases, with 2 bases of the junction left unmatched. The CDR3 has 14 residues. Germline V gives CDR1 SNHLY, CDR2 FYNNEI. In nucleotides, the CDR3 is TGTGCCAGCAGTGAAGGGACAGGGGGTCCTGAAGCTTTCTTT. Protein product: CASSEGTGGPEAFF.

The chain recombines TRBV3-1 with TRBJ2-1; 10 nucleotides agree with TRBD2. This CDR3 has 16 residues. J was trimmed by 4 bases and V by 7 bases; bases with no gene match: 10. CDR1 is LGHDT and CDR2 is YNNKEL in the germline V gene (reference sequence). CDR3 bases: TGTGCCAGCAACCGACCAGCGGGGGGGGATTACAATGAGCAGTTCTTC. It encodes CASNRPAGGDYNEQFF.

The chain carries TRBV12-3 or TRBV12-4 and TRBJ1-1, with D hard to call. V lost 6 bases and J lost 4, with 12 bases in between. The CDR3 is 13 amino acids. The CDR3 nucleotides are TGTGCCAGCAGGCCTTTAATTAGCACTGAAGCTTTCTTT. It specifies CASRPLISTEAFF.

This rearrangement joins TRBV3-1 to TRBJ2-5, with D uncertain. Trimming pared 5 bases from V and 0 bases from J, leaving 16 bases between. The CDR3 has 16 residues. Germline loops: CDR1 LGHDT, CDR2 YNNKEL (reference sequence). CDR3 DNA sequence: TGTGCCAGCAGCTCGCCACGGACGACCCACCAAGAGACCCAGTACTTC. Translation: CASSSPRTTHQETQYF.

The gene calls are TRBV3-1 and TRBJ1-6, with 7 bases matching TRBD1. Germline-derived CDR1 and CDR2 are LGHDT and YNNKEL (reference sequence). The junction had 3 bases not matched to a gene; V was cut back by 3 bases and J by 7 bases. There are 14 residues in the CDR3. CDR3 sequence: CASSHGTANSPLHF. The CDR3 DNA reads as TGTGCCAGCAGCCACGGGACAGCCAATTCACCCCTCCACTTT.